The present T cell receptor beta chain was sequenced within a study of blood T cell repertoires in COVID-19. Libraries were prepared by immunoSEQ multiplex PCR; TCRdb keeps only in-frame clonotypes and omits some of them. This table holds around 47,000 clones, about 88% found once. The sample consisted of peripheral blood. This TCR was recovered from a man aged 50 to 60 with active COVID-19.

This CDR3 is CASSPTPAGEETQYF. CDR3 coding DNA: TGTGCCAGCAGCCCCACCCCTGCAGGGGAGGAGACCCAGTACTTC. The chain links TRBV21-1 to TRBJ2-5; the tabulated D call, TRBD1, remains unverified against the DNA. TRBV21-1 is reported as a pseudogene. The CDR3 length is 15 residues.